These T cell receptor beta chains were read from a single sample in a study of Ad26.COV2.S vaccination and SARS-CoV-2 variants. Only in-frame clones appear in the TCRdb table, and some are missing; sequencing was by immunoSEQ multiplex PCR. The sample has about 440,000 clones; 90% are singletons. The starting material was peripheral blood, obtained in a trial of Ad26.COV2.S vaccine versus placebo. These receptor sequences come from a person aged 18-60 years who received the Ad26.COV2.S COVID-19 vaccine or a placebo. Both conserved end residues are part of each CDR3. Each record gives: D gene, J gene, V gene, clone size, CDR3 protein, CDR3 DNA. The D gene is left open where the match is weak. Not every row has a clone size; where given, it reads once, few, many or a size class.

-,TRBJ1-4,TRBV28,-,CASSLSQVATNEKLFF,TGTGCCAGCAGTTTGAGCCAGGTAGCAACTAATGAAAAACTGTTTTTT
-,TRBJ1-4,TRBV19,-,CASSIVVQTFNEKLFF,TGTGCCAGTAGTATTGTGGTGCAGACCTTTAATGAAAAACTGTTTTTT
TRBD1,TRBJ1-4,TRBV2,-,CASSPRQGGNEKLFF,TGTGCCAGCAGTCCTCGACAGGGCGGTAATGAAAAACTGTTTTTT
-,TRBJ2-3,TRBV18,once,CASSPKGTDTQYF,TGTGCCAGCTCACCGAAAGGCACAGATACGCAGTATTTT
-,TRBJ1-6,TRBV28,-,CASSPLRGGSPLHF,TGTGCCAGCAGCCCCTTACGGGGGGGATCACCCCTCCACTTT
-,TRBJ1-2,TRBV16,-,CASSQSLGRELNGYTF,TGTGCCAGCAGCCAATCGCTAGGCAGGGAACTCAATGGCTACACCTTC
TRBD1,TRBJ1-2,TRBV6-5,once,CASGDRDYGYTF,TGTGCCTCCGGGGACAGGGACTATGGCTACACCTTC
TRBD1,TRBJ2-5,TRBV30,-,CAWRTGGLETQYF,TGTGCCTGGAGGACAGGGGGCTTAGAGACCCAGTACTTC
-,TRBJ1-4,TRBV2,-,CATATAINEKLFF,TGTGCCACCGCCACTGCCATTAATGAAAAACTGTTTTTT
-,TRBJ2-1,TRBV18,-,CASSPSSSYNEQFF,TGTGCCAGCTCACCTTCCTCCTCCTACAATGAGCAGTTCTTC
TRBD2,TRBJ2-3,TRBV7-8,-,CASSLGSGTTDTQYF,TGTGCCAGCAGCTTAGGTAGCGGGACCACAGATACGCAGTATTTT
-,TRBJ2-7,TRBV9,-,CASSSQDSSYEQYF,TGTGCCAGCAGCTCCCAGGACAGTTCCTACGAGCAGTACTTC
TRBD1,TRBJ2-2,TRBV27,once,CASSRTGNTGELFF,TGTGCCAGCAGCCGGACAGGGAACACCGGGGAGCTGTTTTTT
-,TRBJ1-4,TRBV27,-,CASSHRATNEKLFF,TGTGCCAGCAGCCACAGGGCGACTAATGAAAAACTGTTTTTT
-,TRBJ1-4,TRBV5-1,-,CASSPNRATSTNEKLFF,TGCGCCAGCAGCCCAAACAGGGCCACGTCAACTAATGAAAAACTGTTTTTT
-,TRBJ2-5,TRBV7-9,once,CASTLWGEETQYF,TGTGCCAGCACCCTGTGGGGGGAAGAGACCCAGTACTTC
-,TRBJ2-5,TRBV7-3,-,CASSLGLGGATQYF,TGTGCCAGCAGCTTAGGTTTAGGAGGGGCCACCCAGTACTTC
TRBD2,TRBJ2-1,TRBV29-1,-,CSVESGGGYNEQFF,TGCAGCGTTGAGTCGGGAGGGGGGTACAATGAGCAGTTCTTC